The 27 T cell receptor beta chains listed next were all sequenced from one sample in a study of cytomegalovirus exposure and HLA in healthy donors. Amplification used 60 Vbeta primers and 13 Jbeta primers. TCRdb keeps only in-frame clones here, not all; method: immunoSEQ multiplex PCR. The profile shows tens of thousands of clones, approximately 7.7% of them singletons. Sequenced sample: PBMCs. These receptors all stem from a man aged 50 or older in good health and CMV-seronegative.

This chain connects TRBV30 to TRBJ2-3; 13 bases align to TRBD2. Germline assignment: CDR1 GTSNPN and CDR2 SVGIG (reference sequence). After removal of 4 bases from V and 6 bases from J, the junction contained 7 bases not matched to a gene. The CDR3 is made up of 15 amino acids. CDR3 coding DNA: TGTGCCTGGACCGGGACTAGCGGGAAGGGGGATACGCAGTATTTT. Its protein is CAWTGTSGKGDTQYF.

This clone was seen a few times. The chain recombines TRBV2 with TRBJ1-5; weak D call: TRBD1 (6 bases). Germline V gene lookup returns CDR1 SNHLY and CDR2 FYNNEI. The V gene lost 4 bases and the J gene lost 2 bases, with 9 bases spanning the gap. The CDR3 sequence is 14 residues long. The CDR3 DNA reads TGTGCCAGCAGTGCGCGGACAGGCAATCAGCCCCAGCATTTT. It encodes CASSARTGNQPQHF.

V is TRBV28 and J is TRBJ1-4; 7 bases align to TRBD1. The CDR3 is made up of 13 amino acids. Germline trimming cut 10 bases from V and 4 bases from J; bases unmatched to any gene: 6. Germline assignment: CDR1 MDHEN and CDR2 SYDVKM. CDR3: CATLGTDNEKLFF. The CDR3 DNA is TGTGCCACCCTGGGGACAGATAATGAAAAACTGTTTTTT.

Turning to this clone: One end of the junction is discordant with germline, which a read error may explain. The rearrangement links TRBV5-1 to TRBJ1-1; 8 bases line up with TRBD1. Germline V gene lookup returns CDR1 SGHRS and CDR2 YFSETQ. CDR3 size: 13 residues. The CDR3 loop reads CASSLGQGAPVVF. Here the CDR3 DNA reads TGCGCCAGCAGCTTGGGCCAGGGGGCCCCAGTGGTCTTT.

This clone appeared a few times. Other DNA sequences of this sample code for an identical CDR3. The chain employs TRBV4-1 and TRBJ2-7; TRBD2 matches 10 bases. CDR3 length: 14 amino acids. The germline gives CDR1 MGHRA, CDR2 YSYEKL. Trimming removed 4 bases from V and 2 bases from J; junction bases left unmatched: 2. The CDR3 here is CASSRLAGAYEQYF. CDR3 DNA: TGCGCCAGCAGCCGCCTAGCGGGAGCCTACGAGCAGTACTTC.

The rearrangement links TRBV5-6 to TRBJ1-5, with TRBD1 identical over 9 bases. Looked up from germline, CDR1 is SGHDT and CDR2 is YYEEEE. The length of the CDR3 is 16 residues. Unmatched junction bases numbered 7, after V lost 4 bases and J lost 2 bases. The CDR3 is CASSQGTGSRNQPQHF. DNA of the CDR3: TGTGCCAGCAGCCAAGGGACAGGGTCGCGCAATCAGCCCCAGCATTTT.

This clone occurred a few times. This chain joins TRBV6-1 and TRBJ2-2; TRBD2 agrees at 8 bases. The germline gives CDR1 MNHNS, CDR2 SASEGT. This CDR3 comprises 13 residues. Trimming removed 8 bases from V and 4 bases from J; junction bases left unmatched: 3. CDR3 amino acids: CASREGRTGELFF. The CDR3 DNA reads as TGTGCCAGCCGGGAGGGGCGCACCGGGGAGCTGTTTTTT.

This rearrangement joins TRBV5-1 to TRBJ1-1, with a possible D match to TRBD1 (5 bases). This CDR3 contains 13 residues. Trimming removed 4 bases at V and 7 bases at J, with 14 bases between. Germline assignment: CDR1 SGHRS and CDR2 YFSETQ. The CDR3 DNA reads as TGCGCCAGCAGCACGGACAATCTCCTTGAAGCTTTCTTT. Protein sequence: CASSTDNLLEAFF.

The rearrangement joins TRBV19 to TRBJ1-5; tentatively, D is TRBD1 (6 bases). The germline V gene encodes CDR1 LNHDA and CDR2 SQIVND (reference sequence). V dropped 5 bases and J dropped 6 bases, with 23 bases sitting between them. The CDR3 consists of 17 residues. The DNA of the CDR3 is TGTGCCAGTAGTCCGCCGGGAGGGGGGCGAGGTTTTCAGCCCCAGCATTTT. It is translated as CASSPPGGGRGFQPQHF.

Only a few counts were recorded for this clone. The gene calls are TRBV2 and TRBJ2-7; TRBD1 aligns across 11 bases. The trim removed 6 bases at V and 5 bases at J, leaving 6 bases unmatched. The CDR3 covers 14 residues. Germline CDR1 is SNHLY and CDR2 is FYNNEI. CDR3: CASSRDRGVDEQYF. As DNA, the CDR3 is TGTGCCAGCAGCCGGGACAGGGGGGTTGACGAGCAGTACTTC.

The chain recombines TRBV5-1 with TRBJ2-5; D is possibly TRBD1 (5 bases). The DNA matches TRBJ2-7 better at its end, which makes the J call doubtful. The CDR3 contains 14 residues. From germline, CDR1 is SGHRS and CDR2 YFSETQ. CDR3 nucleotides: TGCGCCAGCAGCTTAAGCTCGACAGTCTACGAGCAGTACTTC. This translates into CASSLSSTVYEQYF.

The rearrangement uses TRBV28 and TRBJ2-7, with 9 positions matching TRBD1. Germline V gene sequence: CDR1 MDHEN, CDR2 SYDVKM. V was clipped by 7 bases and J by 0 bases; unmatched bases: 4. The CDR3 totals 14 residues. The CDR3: CASTGTGSSYEQYF. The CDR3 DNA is TGTGCCAGCACCGGGACAGGGAGCTCCTACGAGCAGTACTTC.

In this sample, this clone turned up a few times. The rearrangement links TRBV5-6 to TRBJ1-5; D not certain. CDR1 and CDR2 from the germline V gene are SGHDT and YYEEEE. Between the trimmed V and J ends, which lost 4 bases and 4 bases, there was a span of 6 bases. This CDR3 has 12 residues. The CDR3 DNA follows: TGTGCCAGCAGCGCACAGAATCAGCCCCAGCATTTT. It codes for CASSAQNQPQHF.

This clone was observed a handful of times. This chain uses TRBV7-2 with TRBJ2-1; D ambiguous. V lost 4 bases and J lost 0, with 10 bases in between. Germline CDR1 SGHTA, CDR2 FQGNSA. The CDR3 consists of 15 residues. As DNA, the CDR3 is TGTGCCAGCAGCTCCTCTTTTAGCTCCTACAATGAGCAGTTCTTC. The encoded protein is CASSSSFSSYNEQFF.

The CDR3 region is CASSFLTGELFF. The CDR3 bases are TGTGCCAGCAGTTTCCTCACCGGGGAGCTGTTTTTT. This rearrangement joins TRBV27 to TRBJ2-2; D unclear. Germline V gives CDR1 MNHEY, CDR2 SMNVEV (reference sequence). The CDR3 loop spans 12 amino acids. V lost 3 bases and J lost 4, with 3 bases in between.

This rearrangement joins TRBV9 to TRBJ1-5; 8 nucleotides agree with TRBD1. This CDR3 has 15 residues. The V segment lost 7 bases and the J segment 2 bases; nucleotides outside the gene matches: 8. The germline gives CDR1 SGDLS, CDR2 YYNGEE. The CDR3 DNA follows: TGTGCCAGCTCTCAGGGGGCATCGGGCAATCAGCCCCAGCATTTT. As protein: CASSQGASGNQPQHF.

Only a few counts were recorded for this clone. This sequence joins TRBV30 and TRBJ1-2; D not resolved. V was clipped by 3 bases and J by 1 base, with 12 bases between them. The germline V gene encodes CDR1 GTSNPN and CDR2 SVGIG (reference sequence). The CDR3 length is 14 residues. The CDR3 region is CAWRVGVHNYGYTF. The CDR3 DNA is TGTGCCTGGAGAGTCGGGGTACATAACTATGGCTACACCTTC.

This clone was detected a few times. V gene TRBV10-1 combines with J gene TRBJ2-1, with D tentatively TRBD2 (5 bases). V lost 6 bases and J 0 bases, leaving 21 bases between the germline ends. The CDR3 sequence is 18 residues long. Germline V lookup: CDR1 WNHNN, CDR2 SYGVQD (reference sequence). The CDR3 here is CASRETLGLLSSYNEQFF. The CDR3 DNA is TGCGCCAGCAGAGAGACCTTAGGACTTCTAAGCTCCTACAATGAGCAGTTCTTC.

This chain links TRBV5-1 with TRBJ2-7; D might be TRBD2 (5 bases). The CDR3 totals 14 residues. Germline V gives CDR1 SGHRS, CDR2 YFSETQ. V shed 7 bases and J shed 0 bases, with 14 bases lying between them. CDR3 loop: CASSLEGNSYEQYF. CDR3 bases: TGCGCCAGCTCTCTTGAGGGTAACTCCTACGAGCAGTACTTC.

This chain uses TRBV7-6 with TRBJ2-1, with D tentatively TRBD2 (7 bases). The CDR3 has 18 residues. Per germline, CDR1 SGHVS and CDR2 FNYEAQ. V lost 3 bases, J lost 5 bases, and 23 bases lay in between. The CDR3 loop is CASSFSALGLEGDNEQFF. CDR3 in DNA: TGTGCCAGCAGCTTTTCCGCCTTAGGACTAGAGGGGGACAATGAGCAGTTCTTC.

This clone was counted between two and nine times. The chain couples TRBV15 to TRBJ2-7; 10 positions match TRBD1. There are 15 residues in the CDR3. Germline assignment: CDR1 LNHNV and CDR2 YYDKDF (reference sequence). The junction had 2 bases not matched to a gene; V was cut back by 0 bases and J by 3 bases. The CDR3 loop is CATSRDRTGGYEQYF. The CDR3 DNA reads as TGTGCCACCAGCAGAGATCGGACAGGGGGCTACGAGCAGTACTTC. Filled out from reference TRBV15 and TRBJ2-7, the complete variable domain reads DAMVIQNPRYQVTQFGKPVTLSCSQTLNHNVMYWYQQKSSQAPKLLFHYYDKDFNNEADTPDNFQSRRPNTSFCFLDIRSPGLGDTAMYLCATSRDRTGGYEQYFGPGTRLTVT.

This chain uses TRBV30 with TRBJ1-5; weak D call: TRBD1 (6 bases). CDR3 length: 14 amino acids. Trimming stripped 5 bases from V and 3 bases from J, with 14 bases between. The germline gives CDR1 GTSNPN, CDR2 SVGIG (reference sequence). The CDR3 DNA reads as TGTGCCTGGGACGATGGACAGCCCAATCAGCCCCAGCATTTT. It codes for CAWDDGQPNQPQHF.

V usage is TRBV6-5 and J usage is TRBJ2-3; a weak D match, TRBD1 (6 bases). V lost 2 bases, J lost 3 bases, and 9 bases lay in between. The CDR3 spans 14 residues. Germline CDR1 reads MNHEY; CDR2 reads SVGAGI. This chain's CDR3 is CASSYRGQTDTQYF. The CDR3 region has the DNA TGTGCCAGCAGTTACCGCGGACAGACAGATACGCAGTATTTT.

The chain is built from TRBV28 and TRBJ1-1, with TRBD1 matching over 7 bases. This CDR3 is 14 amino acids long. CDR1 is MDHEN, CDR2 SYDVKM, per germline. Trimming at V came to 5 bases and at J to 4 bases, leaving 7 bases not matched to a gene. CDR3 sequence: CASSPYRGITEAFF. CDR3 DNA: TGTGCCAGCAGTCCATACAGGGGAATCACTGAAGCTTTCTTT.

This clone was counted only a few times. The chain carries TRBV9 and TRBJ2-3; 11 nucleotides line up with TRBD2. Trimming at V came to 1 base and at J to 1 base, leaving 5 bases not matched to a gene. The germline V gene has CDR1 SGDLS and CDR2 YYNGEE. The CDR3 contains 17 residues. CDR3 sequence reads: CASSVRTSGRGTDTQYF. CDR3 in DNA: TGTGCCAGCAGCGTAAGAACTAGCGGGAGAGGCACAGATACGCAGTATTTT. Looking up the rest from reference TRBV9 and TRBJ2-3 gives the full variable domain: DSGVTQTPKHLITATGQRVTLRCSPRSGDLSVYWYQQSLDQGLQFLIQYYNGEERAKGNILERFSAQQFPDLHSELNLSSLELGDSALYFCASSVRTSGRGTDTQYFGPGTRLTVL.

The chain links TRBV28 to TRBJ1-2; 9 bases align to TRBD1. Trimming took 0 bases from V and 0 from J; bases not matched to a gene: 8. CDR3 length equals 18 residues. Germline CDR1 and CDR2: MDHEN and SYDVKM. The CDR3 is CASSLWTGGSGSNYGYTF. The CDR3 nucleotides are TGTGCCAGCAGTTTATGGACAGGGGGTTCCGGCTCTAACTATGGCTACACCTTC.

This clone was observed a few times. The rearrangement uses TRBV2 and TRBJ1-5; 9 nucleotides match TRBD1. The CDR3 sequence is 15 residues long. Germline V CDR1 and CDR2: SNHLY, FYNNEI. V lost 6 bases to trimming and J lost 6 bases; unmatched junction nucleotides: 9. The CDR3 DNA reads TGTGCCAGCAGGTGGGACAGGGCGATAGGTCAGCCCCAGCATTTT. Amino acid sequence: CASRWDRAIGQPQHF.